Below are 31 T cell receptor beta chains sequenced from a single sample in a study of glioma-infiltrating T cells. Using RNA template, CDR3s of TCR alpha and beta were amplified with iRepertoire arm-PCR. TCRdb redid the calling of the multiplex PCR reads with MiXCR, one entry per CDR3 protein. The sample yields approximately 120,000 distinct CDR3 sequences, roughly 25% seen once. What was sequenced was glioma tissue, nonneoplastic brain tissue, or PBMCs (not recorded which). The receptors were gathered from a human donor with low-grade glioma or glioblastoma, undergoing nonglioma brain surgery, or in good health (not recorded which).

This clonotype was recorded at least ten times. V and J are TRBV6-1 and TRBJ2-1, with D uncertain. The ends were cut back, 5 bases at V and 0 bases at J, with 14 bases in the middle. The CDR3 covers 16 residues. Germline CDR1 reads MNHNS; CDR2 reads SASEGT. The CDR3 sequence is CASSYGYPSSYNEQFF. DNA of the CDR3: TGTGCCAGCAGTTATGGGTACCCAAGCTCCTACAATGAGCAGTTCTTC.

Turning to this clonotype: A junction end diverges from the germline sequence, so it may reflect a read error. This sequence joins TRBV4-1 and TRBJ2-7, with D unclear. In germline, CDR1 is MGHRA, CDR2 YSYEKL. This CDR3 comprises 11 residues. In DNA, the CDR3 is TGCGCCAGCAGCCAAGATTACGAGAAGTACTTC. This sequence encodes CASSQDYEKYF.

Ten or more counts support this clonotype. The rearrangement links TRBV7-2 to TRBJ2-3, with 9 bases that match TRBD1. The ends lost 4 bases at V and 4 bases at J; junction bases unmatched: 6. The CDR3 covers 15 residues. Germline CDR1 is SGHTA and CDR2 is FQGNSA. This chain's CDR3 is CASSYMGQGSDTQYF. CDR3 in DNA: TGTGCCAGCAGCTACATGGGACAGGGATCAGATACGCAGTATTTT.

This clonotype occurred many times. This chain links TRBV6-1 with TRBJ2-3, with TRBD2 matching 10 bases. The germline V gene encodes CDR1 MNHNS and CDR2 SASEGT. This CDR3 contains 15 residues. V lost 5 bases, J lost 5 bases, and 7 bases stayed unmatched. The CDR3 DNA sequence: TGTGCCAGCAGTCTCCGGACTAGCGGACAAGATACGCAGTATTTT. This encodes CASSLRTSGQDTQYF.

This clonotype was seen ten or more times. The chain recombines TRBV2 with TRBJ2-1; 8 bases are a match to TRBD2. The CDR3 length is 15 residues. The germline CDR1 and CDR2 sequences are SNHLY and FYNNEI. The J segment lost 3 bases and the V segment lost 2 bases, leaving 3 bases of the junction unmatched. This CDR3 reads CASSEWTSRYNEQFF. The CDR3, as DNA: TGTGCCAGCAGTGAATGGACTAGCCGCTACAATGAGCAGTTCTTC.

On this clonotype itself: Possible read error: a much larger clone is one base away. The rearrangement joins TRBV7-9 to TRBJ1-2, with TRBD1 as a possible D gene (6 bases). This CDR3 contains 15 residues. Germline loops: CDR1 SEHNR, CDR2 FQNEAQ (reference sequence). Trimming stripped 7 bases from V and 1 base from J, with 16 bases between. The CDR3 DNA reads TGTGCCAGCAACTCCCGACAGGTCCTTAACTATGGCTACACCTTC. It encodes CASNSRQVLNYGYTF.

This clonotype showed up just a few times. The rearrangement links TRBV29-1 to TRBJ2-7, with D possibly matching TRBD2 (5 bases). The CDR3 is 11 amino acids. Germline lookup yields CDR1 SQVTM and CDR2 ANQGSEA. The V gene lost 7 bases and the J gene lost 3 bases, with 10 bases spanning the gap. The CDR3 reads CSGVRDYEQYF. The CDR3 DNA follows: TGCAGCGGGGTCCGGGACTACGAGCAGTACTTC.

At least ten counts were recorded for this clonotype. V usage is TRBV20-1 and J usage is TRBJ1-5; 10 bases agree with TRBD1. The germline V gene has CDR1 DFQATT and CDR2 SNEGSKA (reference sequence). CDR3 length equals 16 residues. Germline trimming cut 1 base from V and 3 bases from J; bases unmatched to any gene: 6. CDR3 sequence reads: CSARAWTGGVNQPQHF. CDR3 nucleotide sequence: TGCAGTGCTAGAGCCTGGACAGGGGGAGTCAATCAGCCCCAGCATTTT.

This clonotype has just a few counts. The chain is built from TRBV5-5 and TRBJ1-5; D may be TRBD1 (5 bases). The CDR3 contains 15 residues. In germline, CDR1 is SGHKS, CDR2 YYEKEE (reference sequence). V gave up 2 bases and J gave up 5 bases, with 14 bases separating them. The CDR3 DNA sequence: TGTGCCAGCAGCTTAGCATTGGACACGTATCAGCCCCAGCATTTT. This codes for CASSLALDTYQPQHF.

On this clonotype: Since a much larger clone is just one base distant, this may be a read error. The CDR3 protein is CASRLWARGANSPLHF. In nucleotides, the CDR3 is TGTGCCAGCCGCTTATGGGCCAGGGGCGCTAATTCACCCCTCCACTTT. This chain connects TRBV7-2 to TRBJ1-6, with D possibly matching TRBD1 (6 bases). CDR1 and CDR2 (germline): SGHTA, FQGNSA. The CDR3 sequence is 16 residues long. The whole variable domain, filled in from reference TRBV7-2 and TRBJ1-6, reads GAGVSQSPSNKVTEKGKDVELRCDPISGHTALYWYRQSLGQGLEFLIYFQGNSAPDKSGLPSDRFSAERTGGSVSTLTIQRTQQEDSAVYLCASRLWARGANSPLHFGNGTRLTVT.

This clonotype was counted many times. This rearrangement joins TRBV6-6 to TRBJ1-5; the D is unclear. In germline, CDR1 is MNHNY, CDR2 SVGAGI (reference sequence). This CDR3 contains 15 residues. Trimming removed 0 bases at V and 5 bases at J, with 11 bases between. This chain's CDR3 is CASSYSKAGYQPQHF. The CDR3 DNA reads TGTGCCAGCAGTTACTCGAAGGCGGGTTATCAGCCCCAGCATTTT.

This clonotype was picked up many times. This sequence joins TRBV18 and TRBJ2-3; 10 bases fit TRBD2. V shed 0 bases and J 2 bases; nucleotides not matched to a gene: 2. Germline V CDR1 and CDR2: KGHSH, LQKENI. The CDR3 sequence is 16 residues long. CDR3 residues: CASSPPGLAYTDTQYF. CDR3 DNA sequence: TGTGCCAGCTCACCACCGGGACTAGCGTACACAGATACGCAGTATTTT.

This clonotype appeared a few times. The chain employs TRBV12-3 or TRBV12-4 and TRBJ2-4, with D perhaps matching TRBD1 (5 bases). CDR3 size: 13 residues. V was pared by 8 bases and J by 3 bases, with 11 bases between. The CDR3 reads CASGALGKNIQYF. The CDR3 DNA follows: TGTGCCAGCGGGGCCCTTGGCAAAAACATTCAGTACTTC.

This clonotype appeared many times. The chain combines TRBV7-6 with TRBJ1-2, with 7 nucleotides matching TRBD1. The V segment lost 5 bases and the J segment 8 bases; nucleotides outside the gene matches: 5. The CDR3 runs to 12 residues. Germline CDR1 SGHVS, CDR2 FNYEAQ. The CDR3 is CASSQRQGGYTF. As DNA, the CDR3 is TGTGCCAGCAGCCAGAGACAGGGAGGCTACACCTTC.

This clonotype was seen repeatedly, ten times or more. The chain has TRBV20-1 and TRBJ2-3, with D unclear. V was cut by 3 bases and J by 2 bases, with 9 bases left in between. Germline CDR1 reads DFQATT; CDR2 reads SNEGSKA (reference sequence). There are 13 residues in the CDR3. The CDR3 nucleotides are TGCAGTGCTAGTGTGCAGAACACAGATACGCAGTATTTT. Encoded protein: CSASVQNTDTQYF.

This clonotype appeared many times. The gene calls are TRBV12-3 or TRBV12-4 and TRBJ1-5; D perhaps matches TRBD1 (6 bases). The CDR3 has 22 amino acids. Trimming removed 3 bases at V and 0 bases at J, with 30 bases between. DNA of the CDR3: TGTGCCAGCAGTTTCGTGAACAGGGTTAGCTTTAGGACCCAGCGTAGCAATCAGCCCCAGCATTTT. Its protein is CASSFVNRVSFRTQRSNQPQHF.

The rearrangement joins TRBV20-1 to TRBJ2-1, with 8 bases identical to TRBD2. After removal of 6 bases from V and 8 bases from J, the junction contained 9 bases not matched to a gene. Germline V gene sequence: CDR1 DFQATT, CDR2 SNEGSKA (reference sequence). CDR3 length: 13 residues. The CDR3 loop reads CSAGSLADYEQFF. The CDR3 region has the DNA TGCAGTGCGGGCTCACTAGCGGACTATGAGCAGTTCTTC.

Only a few counts were recorded for this clonotype. A much larger clone differs by one base, so this may be a read error. The chain employs TRBV20-1 and TRBJ1-6, with a possible D match to TRBD1 (5 bases). The germline V gene encodes CDR1 DFQATT and CDR2 SNEGSKA (reference sequence). The CDR3 is 16 residues long. CDR3 nucleotides: TGCAGTGCTAGATCGCGGGACGAAACCTATAATGCACCCCTCCACTTT. Amino acids: CSARSRDETYNAPLHF.

The chain uses TRBV18 and TRBJ1-4; 10 bases align to TRBD1. Losses at the gene ends were 3 bases for V and 1 base for J; bases not matched to a gene: 11. The CDR3 has 19 amino acids. Per germline, CDR1 KGHSH and CDR2 LQKENI. The CDR3 nucleotides read TGTGCCAGCTCACCCGAGGTGCCCCGGACAGGGGGAACTAATGAAAAACTGTTTTTT. Its protein is CASSPEVPRTGGTNEKLFF. Looking up the rest from reference TRBV18 and TRBJ1-4 gives the full variable domain: NAGVMQNPRHLVRRRGQEARLRCSPMKGHSHVYWYRQLPEEGLKFMVYLQKENIIDESGMPKERFSAEFPKEGPSILRIQQVVRGDSAAYFCASSPEVPRTGGTNEKLFFGSGTQLSVL.

The V gene is TRBV3-1, the J gene TRBJ2-3; 11 bases agree with TRBD2. This CDR3 has 15 residues. The V and J ends lost 5 bases and 4 bases, in that order; junction bases with no gene match: 5. CDR1 is LGHDT and CDR2 is YNNKEL in the germline V gene (reference sequence). The CDR3 reads CASSGGTSGSDTQYF. The CDR3 coding sequence is TGTGCCAGCAGCGGGGGGACTAGCGGTTCAGATACGCAGTATTTT.

With regard to this clonotype: This may arise from a read error, as a much more abundant clone is one base away. This sequence joins TRBV7-7 and TRBJ2-7; 7 nucleotides align to TRBD2. The better agreement between TRBJ2-5 and the DNA end casts doubt on the J call. Looked up from germline, CDR1 is SSHAT and CDR2 is FNYEAQ (reference sequence). This CDR3 has 14 amino acids. This CDR3 is CASSIASGQGTQYF. DNA for the CDR3: TGTGCTAGCAGCATCGCTAGCGGCCAAGGGACCCAGTACTTC.

This clonotype was seen repeatedly, ten times or more. The CDR3 here is CASSLVPGSGQETQYF. CDR3 sequence (DNA): TGTGCCAGCAGCTTAGTTCCGGGTTCAGGCCAAGAGACCCAGTACTTC. J is TRBJ2-5 and V is TRBV7-2; D uncertain. CDR3 length: 16 residues. Per germline, CDR1 SGHTA and CDR2 FQGNSA. Trimming left V 1 base short and J 1 base short, with 13 bases between.

This clonotype has only a few counts. Germline is not matched at one junction end, which may reflect a read error. The J gene is TRBJ1-1, the V gene TRBV7-9, with D tentatively TRBD1 (5 bases). This CDR3 is built from 14 residues. Germline CDR1 reads SEHNR; CDR2 reads FQNEAQ (reference sequence). The CDR3 DNA reads as TGTGCCAGCCGCTTAGAGTTTGAGACAGCTGAAGCTTTCTTT. It specifies CASRLEFETAEAFF.

The chain joins TRBV29-1 to TRBJ2-1; D not resolved. Germline V gives CDR1 SQVTM, CDR2 ANQGSEA. The CDR3 length is 11 residues. The CDR3 protein is CRGFGYNEQFF. DNA for the CDR3: TGCAGAGGGTTCGGATACAATGAGCAGTTCTTC.

This clonotype has ten or more counts. The chain joins TRBV6-2 or TRBV6-3 to TRBJ2-7, with a possible D match to TRBD1 (6 bases). This CDR3 spans 14 amino acids. From germline, CDR1 is MNHEY and CDR2 SVGEGT. The V gene lost 2 bases and the J gene lost 9 bases, with 17 bases spanning the gap. CDR3 bases: TGTGCCAGCAGTTACACCCGGGACAAGGCTGTGCAGTACTTC. Its translation: CASSYTRDKAVQYF.

This clonotype was counted ten times or more. The rearrangement joins TRBV18 to TRBJ2-5, with D uncertain. Germline-derived CDR1 and CDR2 are KGHSH and LQKENI. The CDR3 spans 15 residues. With 0 bases removed from V and 4 bases from J, the gap between germline ends came to 12 bases. This chain's CDR3 is CASSPPVLGGETQYF. CDR3 DNA sequence: TGTGCCAGCTCACCACCTGTTCTGGGCGGAGAGACCCAGTACTTC.

With regard to this clonotype: Since a much larger clone is just one base distant, this may be a read error. The rearrangement links TRBV3-1 to TRBJ2-7, with unresolved D. The V gene's germline CDR1 is LGHDT and CDR2 YNNKEL (reference sequence). Trimming cost V 3 bases and J 8 bases, with 11 bases left between them. The CDR3 is made up of 12 amino acids. CDR3 sequence (DNA): TGTGCCAGCAGCCAGGAGAATTACAAGCAGTACTTC. It encodes CASSQENYKQYF.

The DNA for the CDR3 is TGCAGCGTTGACCGCCAGCAGAGCGGAAAACTGTTTTTT. Translated: CSVDRQQSGKLFF. The chain joins TRBV29-1 to TRBJ1-4; D not certain. Germline-derived CDR1 and CDR2 are SQVTM and ANQGSEA. The CDR3 is 13 amino acids. Trimming left V 3 bases short and J 10 bases short, with 15 bases between.

This clonotype was recorded at least ten times. The CDR3 DNA reads as TGTGCCAGCACAGTTAGGAACGTAGCGGGAGGAGAGCAGTACTTC. Its protein is CASTVRNVAGGEQYF. The chain joins TRBV28 to TRBJ2-7; 10 nucleotides agree with TRBD2. The CDR3 sequence is 15 residues long. The germline V gene encodes CDR1 MDHEN and CDR2 SYDVKM. The V gene end was trimmed by 7 bases and the J gene end by 7 bases; junction bases not matched to a gene: 13.

This clonotype was found a few times. One end of the junction varies from germline; a read error may be responsible. The chain combines TRBV19 with TRBJ1-4; tentative D call: TRBD1 (5 bases). The CDR3 is 13 amino acids. Germline V gene data show CDR1 as LNHDA and CDR2 as SQIVND (reference sequence). CDR3 region: CASSMEGNEKLFF. The DNA of the CDR3 is TGTGCCAGTAGTATGGAGGGGAATGAAAAGCTGTTTTTT. Looking up the rest from reference TRBV19 and TRBJ1-4 gives the full variable domain: DGGITQSPKYLFRKEGQNVTLSCEQNLNHDAMYWYRQDPGQGLRLIYYSQIVNDFQKGDIAEGYSVSREKKESFPLTVTSAQKNPTAFYLCASSMEGNEKLFFGSGTQLSVL.

To note about this clonotype: A read error is likely, as this CDR3 ends without the conserved phenylalanine or tryptophan. V gene TRBV12-3 or TRBV12-4 combines with J gene TRBJ1-5; D remains ambiguous. The CDR3 is 13 amino acids. Trimming removed 6 bases from V and 5 bases from J, with 11 bases in between. CDR3 DNA: TGTGCCAGCAGCACAGCCGGGTATCAGCCCCAGCATTAT. Residues: CASSTAGYQPQHY.